This T cell receptor (beta chain) is from a study of long-term antiretroviral therapy in people with HIV. Whole-study context: The immediate-ART recommendation dates to 2015, and the earliest samples predate it by about a decade.

The run of the v3.0 immunoSEQ assay was at survey level. This table comes from immunoSEQ multiplex PCR, and its TCRdb copy is limited to in-frame clones, with some not included. Counted here are 37,000 or so clones, roughly 80% occurring once; the ten biggest clones make up less than 6%. Germline lookup yields CDR1 MDHEN and CDR2 SYDVKM. Trimming cost V 4 bases and J 0 bases, with 13 bases left between them. This CDR3 has 15 amino acids. Specimen: unsorted PBMCs, collected 3.4 years after starting antiretroviral therapy. This chain uses TRBV28 with TRBJ2-7; either TRBD1 or TRBD2 may fit D (5 bases each). The sequence came from a man under 40 with HIV. CDR3 sequence (DNA): TGTGCCAGCAGTTCCTGGGACCGAAGCTCCTACGAGCAGTACTTC. This gives the protein CASSSWDRSSYEQYF. Full variable domain (missing parts from reference TRBV28 and TRBJ2-7): DVKVTQSSRYLVKRTGEKVFLECVQDMDHENMFWYRQDPGLGLRLIYFSYDVKMKEKGDIPEGYSVSREKKERFSLILESASTNQTSMYLCASSSWDRSSYEQYFGPGTRLTVT.